This TCR beta chain was captured in a study of response to subunit inactivated influenza vaccine. One entry per CDR3 protein, called by TCRdb with MiXCR from the RT-PCR reads. Among 600,000 to 850,000 distinct CDR3 sequences, about 14% were seen once, and the ten largest hold 7.5% to 8%. Unmatched junction bases numbered 7, after V lost 4 bases and J lost 5 bases. From germline, CDR1 is SGHDN and CDR2 FVKESK. The CDR3 length is 14 residues. This clonotype was found many times. The specimen was PBMCs from blood, collected 14 days before vaccination. The rearrangement uses TRBV14 and TRBJ2-5; 7 bases align to TRBD1. The TCR originated in a man in his fifties who received an inactivated influenza vaccine. The CDR3 loop reads CASSRNRGLETQYF. CDR3 coding DNA: TGTGCCAGCAGCCGTAACAGGGGTTTGGAGACCCAGTACTTC.